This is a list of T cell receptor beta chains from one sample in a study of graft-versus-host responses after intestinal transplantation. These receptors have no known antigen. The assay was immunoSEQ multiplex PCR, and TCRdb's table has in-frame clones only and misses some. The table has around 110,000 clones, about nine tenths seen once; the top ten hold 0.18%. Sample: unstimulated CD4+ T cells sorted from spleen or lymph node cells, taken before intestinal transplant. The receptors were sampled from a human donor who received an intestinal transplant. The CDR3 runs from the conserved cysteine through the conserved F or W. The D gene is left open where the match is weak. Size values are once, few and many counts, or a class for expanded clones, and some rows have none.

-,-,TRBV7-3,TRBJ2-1,TGTGCCAGCAGCTTTGCGGGCCCCAACAATGAGCAGTTCTTC,CASSFAGPNNEQFF
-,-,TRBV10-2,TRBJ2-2,TGCGCCAGCAGTGAGGCGGTGACTTTAAACACCGGGGAGCTGTTTTTT,CASSEAVTLNTGELFF
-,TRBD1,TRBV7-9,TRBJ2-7,TGTGCCAGCAGCGTGATATTAGGGACAGCTACCTCCTACGAGCAGTACTTC,CASSVILGTATSYEQYF
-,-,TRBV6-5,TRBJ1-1,TGTGCCAGCAGTGAAGGGGTTAACACTGAAGCTTTCTTT,CASSEGVNTEAFF
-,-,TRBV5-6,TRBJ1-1,TGTGCCAGCAGCTGGACACTGAACACTGAAGCTTTCTTT,CASSWTLNTEAFF
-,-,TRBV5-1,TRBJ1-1,TGCGCCAGCAGCTTGACAGGAACTTCCACTGAAGCTTTCTTT,CASSLTGTSTEAFF
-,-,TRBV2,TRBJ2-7,TGTGCCAGCAGTGGCACTTTCTCCTACGAGCAGTACTTC,CASSGTFSYEQYF
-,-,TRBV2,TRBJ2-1,TGTGCCAGCAGTGAATTACCCGGTCCCCTCAATGAGCAGTTCTTC,CASSELPGPLNEQFF
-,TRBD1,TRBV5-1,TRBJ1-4,TGCGCCAGCAGCAGCAGATCGGGACAGGGTAATGAAAAACTGTTTTTT,CASSSRSGQGNEKLFF
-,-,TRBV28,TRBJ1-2,TGTGCCAGCAGTCCCCCGCCAGGGCCTGCCTATGGCTACACCTTC,CASSPPPGPAYGYTF
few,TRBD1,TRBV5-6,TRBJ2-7,TGTGCCAGCAGCACCCGGACAGGGGCCGATCTATCCACCTACGAGCAGTACTTC,CASSTRTGADLSTYEQYF
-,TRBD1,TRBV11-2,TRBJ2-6,TGTGCCAGCAGCTTAGTACGAGACAGGGGGCCTGGGGCCAACGTCCTGACTTTC,CASSLVRDRGPGANVLTF
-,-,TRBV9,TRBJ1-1,TGTGCCAGCAGCACCCGAGCCATGAACACTGAAGCTTTCTTT,CASSTRAMNTEAFF
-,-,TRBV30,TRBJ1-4,TGTGCCTGGAGAAGAGGAGGCCGTAATGAAAAACTGTTTTTT,CAWRRGGRNEKLFF
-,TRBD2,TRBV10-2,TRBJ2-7,TGCGCCAGCAGGGATAGCGGGGGCTCCTACGAGCAGTACTTC,CASRDSGGSYEQYF
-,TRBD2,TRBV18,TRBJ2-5,TGTGCCAGCTCACCAGCCCCTAGCGGGGGGAACTGGCGACAAGAGACCCAGTACTTC,CASSPAPSGGNWRQETQYF
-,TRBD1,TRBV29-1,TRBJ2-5,TGCAGCGTCCCAGGGGGCGCGGGAGAGACCCAGTACTTC,CSVPGGAGETQYF
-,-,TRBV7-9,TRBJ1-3,TGTGCCAGCAGCGCCCCGGGGGGGGAAGGTGGAAACACCATATATTTT,CASSAPGGEGGNTIYF
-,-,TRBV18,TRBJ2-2,TGTGCCAGCTCCCTGAGCGGCTGGACCGGGGAGCTGTTTTTT,CASSLSGWTGELFF
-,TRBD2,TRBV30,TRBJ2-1,TGTGCCTGGAGGGTAGCGGGGGGGAATGAGCAGTTCTTC,CAWRVAGGNEQFF
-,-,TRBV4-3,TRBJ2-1,TGCGCCAGCAGTCAGCAGGGGGGCGCTGGGAATGAGCAGTTCTTC,CASSQQGGAGNEQFF
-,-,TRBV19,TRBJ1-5,TGTGCCACCCGCGGGCAGACGGTCAATCAGCCCCAGCATTTT,CATRGQTVNQPQHF
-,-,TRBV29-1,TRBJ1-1,TGCAGCGTTTTTTCGGGGAACACTGAAGCTTTCTTT,CSVFSGNTEAFF
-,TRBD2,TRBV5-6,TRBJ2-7,TGTGCCAGCAGCATCACTAGCGGGAGGGCCGTCGAGCAGTACTTC,CASSITSGRAVEQYF
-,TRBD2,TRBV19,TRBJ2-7,TGTGCCAGTAGCTTAGCGGGGGGCCACTCCTACGAGCAGTACTTC,CASSLAGGHSYEQYF
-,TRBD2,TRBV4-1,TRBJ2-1,TGCGCCAGCAGCCAGGGGTATAGCGGGATTTACAATGAGCAGTTCTTC,CASSQGYSGIYNEQFF
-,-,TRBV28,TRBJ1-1,TGTGCCAGCAGTCTAACAGGGCGGAACACTGAAGCTTTCTTT,CASSLTGRNTEAFF
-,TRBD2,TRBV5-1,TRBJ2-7,TGCGCCAGCAGCCCCTCCCTAGCGGGAGATTACTACGAGCAGTACTTC,CASSPSLAGDYYEQYF
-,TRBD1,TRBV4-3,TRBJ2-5,TGCGCCAGCAGCCCGCGGACAGGGGTCCAAGAGACCCAGTACTTC,CASSPRTGVQETQYF